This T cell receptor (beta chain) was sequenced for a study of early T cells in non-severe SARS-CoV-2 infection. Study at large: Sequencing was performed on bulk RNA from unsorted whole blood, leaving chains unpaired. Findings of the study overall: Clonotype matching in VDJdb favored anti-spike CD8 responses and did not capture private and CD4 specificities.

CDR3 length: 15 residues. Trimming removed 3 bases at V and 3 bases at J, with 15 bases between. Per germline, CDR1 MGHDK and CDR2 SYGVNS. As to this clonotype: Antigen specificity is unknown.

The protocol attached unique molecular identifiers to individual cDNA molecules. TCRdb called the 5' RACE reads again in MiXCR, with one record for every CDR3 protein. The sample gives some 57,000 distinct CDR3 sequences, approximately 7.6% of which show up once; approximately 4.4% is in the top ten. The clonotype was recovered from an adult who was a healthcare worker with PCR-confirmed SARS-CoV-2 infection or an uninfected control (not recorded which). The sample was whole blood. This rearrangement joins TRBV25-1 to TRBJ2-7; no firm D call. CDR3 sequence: CASSDLTHPGYEQYF. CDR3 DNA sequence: TGTGCCAGCAGTGACCTTACGCATCCCGGCTACGAGCAGTACTTC.